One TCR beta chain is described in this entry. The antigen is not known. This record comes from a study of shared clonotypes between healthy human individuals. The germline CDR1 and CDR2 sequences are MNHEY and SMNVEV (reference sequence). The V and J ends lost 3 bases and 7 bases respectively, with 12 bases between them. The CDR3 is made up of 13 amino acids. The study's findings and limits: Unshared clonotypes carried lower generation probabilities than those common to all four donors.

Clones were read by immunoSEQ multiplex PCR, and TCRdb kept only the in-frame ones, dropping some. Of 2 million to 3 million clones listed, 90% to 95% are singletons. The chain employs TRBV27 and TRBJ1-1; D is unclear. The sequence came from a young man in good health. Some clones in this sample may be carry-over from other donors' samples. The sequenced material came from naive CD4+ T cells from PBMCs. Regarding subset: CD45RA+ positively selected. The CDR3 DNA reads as TGTGCCAGCAGTTTTAGGCCGCGACGTGAAGCTTTCTTT. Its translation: CASSFRPRREAFF.